The 2 T cell receptor beta chains below come from one sample, sequenced in a study of blood T cell repertoires in COVID-19. Libraries were prepared by immunoSEQ multiplex PCR; TCRdb keeps only in-frame clonotypes and omits some of them. The sample consists of 70,000 to 90,000 clones, over 70% of them appearing once. The material sequenced was peripheral blood. All receptors come from a human donor in a cohort sampled during active COVID-19.

The chain joins TRBV4-1 to TRBJ1-2; 8 nucleotides align to TRBD1. V shed 1 base, J shed 9 bases, and the junction held 10 bases outside the gene matches. Germline V gene data show CDR1 as MGHRA and CDR2 as YSYEKL. The CDR3 sequence is 15 residues long. Here the CDR3 reads CASSQADRGTMRYTF. Written as DNA, the CDR3 is TGCGCCAGCAGCCAAGCCGACAGGGGAACTATGCGCTACACCTTC.

The chain couples TRBV5-6 to TRBJ1-5; D is perhaps TRBD1 (6 bases). The CDR3 length is 15 residues. Trimming shortened V by 4 bases and J by 2 bases, and 13 bases separated the two germline ends. From germline, CDR1 is SGHDT and CDR2 YYEEEE. The DNA of the CDR3 is TGTGCCAGCAGCCCGGGGGGGCGCGGCAATCAGCCCCAGCATTTT. Amino acid sequence: CASSPGGRGNQPQHF.